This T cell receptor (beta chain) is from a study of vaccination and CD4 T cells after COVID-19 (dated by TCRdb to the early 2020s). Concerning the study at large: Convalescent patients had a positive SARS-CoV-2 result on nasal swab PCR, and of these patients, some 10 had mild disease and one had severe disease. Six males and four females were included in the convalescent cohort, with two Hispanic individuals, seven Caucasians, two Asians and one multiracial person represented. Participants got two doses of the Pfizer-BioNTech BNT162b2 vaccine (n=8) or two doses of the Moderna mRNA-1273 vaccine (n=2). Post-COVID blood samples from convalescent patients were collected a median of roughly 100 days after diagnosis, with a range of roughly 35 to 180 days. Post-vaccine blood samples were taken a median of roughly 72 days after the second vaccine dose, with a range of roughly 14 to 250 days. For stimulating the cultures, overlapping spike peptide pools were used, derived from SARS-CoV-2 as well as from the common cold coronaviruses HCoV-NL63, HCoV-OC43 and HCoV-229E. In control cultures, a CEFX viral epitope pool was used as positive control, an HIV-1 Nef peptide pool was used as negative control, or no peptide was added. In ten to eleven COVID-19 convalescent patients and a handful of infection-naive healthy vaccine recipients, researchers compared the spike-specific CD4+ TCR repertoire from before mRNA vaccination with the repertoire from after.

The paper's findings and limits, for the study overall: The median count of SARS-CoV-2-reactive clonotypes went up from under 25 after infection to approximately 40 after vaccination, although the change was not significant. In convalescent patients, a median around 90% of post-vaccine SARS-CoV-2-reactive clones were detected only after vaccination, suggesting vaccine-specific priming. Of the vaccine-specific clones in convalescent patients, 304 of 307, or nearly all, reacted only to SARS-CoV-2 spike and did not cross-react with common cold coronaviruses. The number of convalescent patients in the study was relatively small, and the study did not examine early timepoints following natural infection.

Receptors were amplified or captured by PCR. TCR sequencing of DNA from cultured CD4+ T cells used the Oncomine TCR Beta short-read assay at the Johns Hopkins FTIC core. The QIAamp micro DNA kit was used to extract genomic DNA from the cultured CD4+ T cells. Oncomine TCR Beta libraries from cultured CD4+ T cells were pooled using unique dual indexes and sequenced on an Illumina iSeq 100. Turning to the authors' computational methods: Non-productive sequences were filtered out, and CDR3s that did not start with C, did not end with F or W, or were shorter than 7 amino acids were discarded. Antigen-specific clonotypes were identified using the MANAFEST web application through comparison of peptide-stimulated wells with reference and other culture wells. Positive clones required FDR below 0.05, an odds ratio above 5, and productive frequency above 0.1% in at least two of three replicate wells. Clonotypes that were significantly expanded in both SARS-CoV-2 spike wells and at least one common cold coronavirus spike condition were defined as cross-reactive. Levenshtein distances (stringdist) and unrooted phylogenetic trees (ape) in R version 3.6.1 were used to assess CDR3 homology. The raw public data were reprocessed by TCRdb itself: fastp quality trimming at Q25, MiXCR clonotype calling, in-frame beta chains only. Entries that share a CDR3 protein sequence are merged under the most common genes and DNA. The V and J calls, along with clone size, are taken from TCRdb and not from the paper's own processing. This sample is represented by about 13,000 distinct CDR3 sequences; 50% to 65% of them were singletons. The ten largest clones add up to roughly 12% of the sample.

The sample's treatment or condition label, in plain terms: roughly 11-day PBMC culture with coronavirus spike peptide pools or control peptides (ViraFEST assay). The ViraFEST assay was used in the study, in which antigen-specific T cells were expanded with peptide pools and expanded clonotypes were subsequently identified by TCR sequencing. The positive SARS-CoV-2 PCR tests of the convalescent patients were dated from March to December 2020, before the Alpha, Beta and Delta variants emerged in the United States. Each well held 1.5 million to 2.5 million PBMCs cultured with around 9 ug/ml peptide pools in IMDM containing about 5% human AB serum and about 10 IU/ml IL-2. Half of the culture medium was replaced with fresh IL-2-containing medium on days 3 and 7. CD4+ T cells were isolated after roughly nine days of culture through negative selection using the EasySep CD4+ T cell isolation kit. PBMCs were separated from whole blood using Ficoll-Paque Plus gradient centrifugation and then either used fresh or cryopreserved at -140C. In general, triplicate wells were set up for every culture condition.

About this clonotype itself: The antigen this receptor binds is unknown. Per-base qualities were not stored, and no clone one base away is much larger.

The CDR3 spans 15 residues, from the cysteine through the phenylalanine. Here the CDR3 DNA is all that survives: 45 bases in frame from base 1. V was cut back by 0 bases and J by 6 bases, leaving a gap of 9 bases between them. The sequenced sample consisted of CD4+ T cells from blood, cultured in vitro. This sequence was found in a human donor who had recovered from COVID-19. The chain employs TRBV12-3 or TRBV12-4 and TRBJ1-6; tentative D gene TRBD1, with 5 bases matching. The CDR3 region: CASSLARGTNSPLHF. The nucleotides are TGTGCCAGCAGTTTAGCAAGGGGTACTAATTCACCCCTCCACTTT.